A single sample is the source of the 17 T cell receptor beta chains below, sequenced in a study of identical twins. TCRdb redid the calling of the 5' RACE reads with MiXCR, one entry per CDR3 protein. This repertoire shows some 730,000 distinct CDR3 sequences, around a sixth found once; its top ten account for about 12%. The same sample was also studied in work on T cells expressing NK-cell markers.

Sequencing input: PBMCs. These receptors were collected from a woman aged 18-29 years in good health.

This clonotype was seen a single time. The rearrangement uses TRBV29-1 and TRBJ2-3, with 8 bases lining up with TRBD1. CDR1 is SQVTM, CDR2 ANQGSEA, per germline. CDR3 length: 12 amino acids. The V and J ends lost 4 bases and 4 bases, in that order; junction bases with no gene match: 1. CDR3 loop: CSVAGGPDTQYF. The CDR3 DNA reads TGCAGCGTTGCAGGGGGCCCAGATACGCAGTATTTT.

The chain is built from TRBV29-1 and TRBJ1-1; TRBD1 might be the D (5 bases). CDR1 and CDR2 from the germline V gene are SQVTM and ANQGSEA. With 4 bases removed from V and 2 bases from J, the gap between germline ends came to 11 bases. The CDR3 has 13 amino acids. In DNA form, the CDR3 reads TGCAGCGTTGGACAGATAAAAAACACTGAAGCTTTCTTT. Its protein product is CSVGQIKNTEAFF.

The table lists this clonotype with a few counts. This rearrangement joins TRBV29-1 to TRBJ1-2, with 7 bases aligning to TRBD1. Germline lookup yields CDR1 SQVTM and CDR2 ANQGSEA. This CDR3 is built from 13 residues. Trimming took 5 bases from V and 7 from J; bases not matched to a gene: 10. The CDR3 here is CSVLEGASSGYTF. For the CDR3, the DNA is TGCAGCGTTCTAGAGGGGGCGTCTTCTGGCTACACCTTC.

The sample holds many counts of this clonotype. The chain has TRBV6-5 and TRBJ2-5, with D possibly TRBD2 on 6 matching bases. CDR3 length: 16 amino acids. The V gene's germline CDR1 is MNHEY and CDR2 SVGAGI. V lost 3 bases to trimming and J lost 0 bases, with 14 bases between them. As DNA, the CDR3 is TGTGCCAGCAGTTATCGACTAGACCGATACCAAGAGACCCAGTACTTC. Its protein is CASSYRLDRYQETQYF.

This CDR3 is CASSEARGSRFYEQYF. The DNA for the CDR3 is TGTGCCAGCAGTGAAGCACGGGGGAGCCGTTTCTACGAGCAGTACTTC. V and J are TRBV6-1 and TRBJ2-7; the D gene is possibly TRBD2 (6 bases). Germline loops: CDR1 MNHNS, CDR2 SASEGT. The CDR3 length is 16 residues. V was pared by 0 bases and J by 3 bases, with 15 bases between.

This clonotype was counted only a few times. The chain combines TRBV7-9 with TRBJ1-2; perhaps TRBD1 as D (6 bases). This CDR3 contains 14 residues. The germline V gene encodes CDR1 SEHNR and CDR2 FQNEAQ (reference sequence). The germline V and J ends were trimmed by 4 bases and 8 bases, with 17 bases remaining between them. The CDR3 sequence: CASSWAGEEGGYTF. Here the CDR3 DNA reads TGTGCCAGCAGCTGGGCAGGGGAGGAAGGCGGCTACACCTTC.

This clonotype was observed a handful of times. The chain carries TRBV7-2 and TRBJ2-1; 15 bases are a match to TRBD2. The CDR3 contains 17 residues. V was clipped by 6 bases and J by 9 bases; unmatched bases: 12. Germline V gene sequence: CDR1 SGHTA, CDR2 FQGNSA. The CDR3 loop reads CASSFRWTSGRGGEQFF. CDR3 sequence (DNA): TGTGCCAGCAGTTTTAGGTGGACTAGCGGGAGGGGCGGTGAGCAGTTCTTC.

This clonotype came up a few times. The chain uses TRBV6-2 or TRBV6-3 and TRBJ2-7; possible D gene TRBD1, 6 bases. From germline, CDR1 is MNHEY and CDR2 SVGEGT. The CDR3 extends over 14 amino acids. V lost 7 bases, J lost 4 bases, and 17 bases lay in between. CDR3 protein: CASKSRDITYEQYF. Here the CDR3 DNA reads TGTGCCAGCAAGAGCCGGGACATAACTTACGAGCAGTACTTC.

The chain carries TRBV5-1 and TRBJ2-1; the D gene is possibly TRBD2 (6 bases). Trimming removed 2 bases from V and 7 bases from J, with 13 bases in between. CDR1 SGHRS and CDR2 YFSETQ come from the germline V gene. The CDR3 totals 14 residues. CDR3 sequence reads: CASSLGGRKNEQFF. As DNA, the CDR3 is TGCGCCAGCAGCTTAGGAGGGAGGAAGAATGAGCAGTTCTTC.

The rearrangement uses TRBV4-3 and TRBJ2-3; a weak D match, TRBD2 (5 bases). The CDR3 has 14 amino acids. Looked up from germline, CDR1 is LGHNA and CDR2 is YSLEER. The germline V and J ends were trimmed by 9 bases and 2 bases, with 15 bases remaining between them. Here the CDR3 DNA reads TGCGCCAGTGCGAGCGGAGCCTACACAGATACGCAGTATTTT. It translates to CASASGAYTDTQYF.

The table lists this clonotype with a few counts. The rearrangement uses TRBV29-1 and TRBJ1-3; TRBD1 aligns across 7 bases. The CDR3 length is 14 residues. V was clipped by 7 bases and J by 4 bases; unmatched bases: 10. In germline, CDR1 is SQVTM, CDR2 ANQGSEA. The CDR3 loop is CSANEGAGGNTIYF. The CDR3 DNA reads as TGCAGCGCAAACGAGGGGGCTGGCGGAAACACCATATATTTT.

The table lists this clonotype with many counts. The rearrangement joins TRBV20-1 to TRBJ1-5; 9 bases match TRBD1. This CDR3 spans 14 amino acids. The V and J ends lost 0 bases and 7 bases, in that order; junction bases with no gene match: 4. Germline V gives CDR1 DFQATT, CDR2 SNEGSKA (reference sequence). The CDR3 loop is CSAREGTGIQPQHF. The CDR3 nucleotides are TGCAGTGCTAGAGAAGGGACAGGGATACAGCCCCAGCATTTT.

The genes are TRBV12-3 or TRBV12-4 and TRBJ2-3; perhaps TRBD1 as D (6 bases). V gave up 8 bases and J gave up 0 bases, with 12 bases separating them. The CDR3 sequence is 14 residues long. CDR3 DNA sequence: TGTGCCAGCTTCGGACAGACTAGCACAGATACGCAGTATTTT. Protein product: CASFGQTSTDTQYF.

This sequence joins TRBV12-3 or TRBV12-4 and TRBJ1-5; unclear D gene. V lost 6 bases to trimming and J lost 5 bases, with 8 bases between them. The CDR3 covers 12 residues. CDR3 DNA: TGTGCCAGCAGAGAAGGCCATCAGCCCCAGCATTTT. Protein: CASREGHQPQHF.

In its sample, this clonotype was seen a few times. The chain employs TRBV6-1 and TRBJ1-5; possibly TRBD1 for D (5 bases). The CDR3 runs to 14 residues. The V gene lost 4 bases and the J gene lost 0 bases, with 7 bases spanning the gap. Germline V CDR1 and CDR2: MNHNS, SASEGT. Written as DNA, the CDR3 is TGTGCCAGCAGTGCTGACAGTAGCAATCAGCCCCAGCATTTT. Its protein is CASSADSSNQPQHF.

A word on this clonotype: This likely comes from a read error, as the CDR3 has no conserved phenylalanine or tryptophan at its end. For the CDR3, the DNA is TGTGCCAGCAGCGTAAACCCAACCGGCAATGAGCAGTTCTCC. This gives the protein CASSVNPTGNEQFS. V is TRBV9 and J is TRBJ2-1; D is undetermined. CDR3 size: 14 residues. V was clipped by 1 base and J by 6 bases, with 11 bases between them. CDR1 and CDR2 from the germline V gene are SGDLS and YYNGEE.

This clonotype was seen a few times. The chain employs TRBV18 and TRBJ2-2, with TRBD2 identical over 7 bases. Germline lookup yields CDR1 KGHSH and CDR2 LQKENI. CDR3 length: 14 amino acids. V was pared by 3 bases and J by 6 bases, with 4 bases of the junction left unmatched. The CDR3 here is CASSPQRDPGELFF. CDR3 bases: TGTGCCAGCTCACCCCAGCGGGATCCCGGGGAGCTGTTTTTT.